The 32 T cell receptor beta chains given below trace back to one sample, sequenced in a study of blood T cell repertoires in COVID-19. This table comes from immunoSEQ multiplex PCR, and its TCRdb copy is limited to in-frame clones, with some not included. Of about 310,000 clones in the sample, approximately 91% were seen once. Source material: PBMCs or T cells enriched from blood (not recorded which). Receptors originate from a man aged 55-75 years who had recovered from COVID-19.

The rearrangement joins TRBV29-1 to TRBJ2-7; weak D call: TRBD1 (5 bases). This CDR3 is built from 15 residues. The germline V gene has CDR1 SQVTM and CDR2 ANQGSEA. V was shortened by 0 bases and J by 2 bases, with 14 bases between the two germline ends. The CDR3 region has the DNA TGCAGCGTTGAAGATAGAGGCAGGGCCACCTACGAGCAGTACTTC. It encodes CSVEDRGRATYEQYF.

V is TRBV18 and J is TRBJ2-2; TRBD1 is a possible D gene (6 bases). Looked up from germline, CDR1 is KGHSH and CDR2 is LQKENI. Between the trimmed V and J ends, which lost 3 bases and 5 bases, there was a span of 22 bases. The CDR3 is 18 amino acids. The CDR3 spells CASSPLAGAAELTGELFF. CDR3 nucleotide sequence: TGTGCCAGCTCACCGCTAGCAGGGGCCGCTGAGTTGACCGGGGAGCTGTTTTTT.

The chain has TRBV28 and TRBJ1-3; no definite D call. V shed 2 bases and J shed 7 bases, with 3 bases lying between them. The CDR3 covers 11 residues. CDR1 is MDHEN and CDR2 is SYDVKM in the germline V gene. CDR3 protein: CASSLQNTIYF. As DNA, the CDR3 is TGTGCCAGCAGTTTACAGAACACCATATATTTT.

The chain is built from TRBV12-3 or TRBV12-4 and TRBJ2-3; D is possibly TRBD2 (5 bases). V was cut by 0 bases and J by 8 bases, with 6 bases left in between. There are 12 residues in the CDR3. CDR3 sequence: CASSLAGATQYF. CDR3 DNA sequence: TGTGCCAGCAGTTTAGCGGGAGCTACGCAGTATTTT.

The genes are TRBV6-5 and TRBJ2-3; TRBD2 might be the D (6 bases). Germline V CDR1 and CDR2: MNHEY, SVGAGI. The CDR3 runs 15 residues. V was cut by 2 bases and J by 5 bases, with 14 bases left in between. CDR3 protein: CASSYDSGRGDTQYF. The DNA of the CDR3 is TGTGCCAGCAGTTACGACTCCGGGAGAGGAGATACGCAGTATTTT.

The V gene is TRBV14, the J gene TRBJ2-1, with D tentatively TRBD1 (6 bases). V was cut by 4 bases and J by 4 bases, with 14 bases left in between. The CDR3 has 15 amino acids. Germline V gives CDR1 SGHDN, CDR2 FVKESK. The DNA for the CDR3 is TGTGCCAGCAGCCCAACAGGGAGAGGGTACAATGAGCAGTTCTTC. Translated, it gives CASSPTGRGYNEQFF.

The chain joins TRBV5-4 to TRBJ1-6, with TRBD1 as a possible D gene (5 bases). The CDR3 loop spans 14 amino acids. CDR1 is SGHNT and CDR2 is YYREEE in the germline V gene (reference sequence). Trimming removed 0 bases at V and 6 bases at J, with 7 bases between. CDR3 in DNA: TGTGCCAGCAGCTTGGACAGGAGTAATTCACCCCTCCACTTT. It is translated as CASSLDRSNSPLHF.

This clone was picked up a small number of times. The V call is TRBV20-1, the J call TRBJ2-7; 10 bases fit TRBD1. The CDR3 runs 14 residues. V shed 3 bases and J 2 bases; nucleotides not matched to a gene: 4. The germline V gene encodes CDR1 DFQATT and CDR2 SNEGSKA (reference sequence). The CDR3 loop is CSASPGQGTYEQYF. The CDR3 DNA sequence: TGCAGTGCTAGTCCGGGACAGGGGACCTACGAGCAGTACTTC.

CDR3 amino acids: CASSYSAGGSDEQYF. As DNA, the CDR3 is TGTGCCAGCAGTTACTCGGCGGGAGGGAGCGACGAGCAGTACTTC. This rearrangement joins TRBV6-5 to TRBJ2-7; TRBD2 agrees at 9 bases. This CDR3 comprises 15 residues. V gave up 0 bases and J gave up 5 bases; unmatched junction bases: 5. The germline gives CDR1 MNHEY, CDR2 SVGAGI.

The chain uses TRBV18 and TRBJ2-1; the match to TRBD1 covers 10 bases. The CDR3 is made up of 17 amino acids. Germline CDR1 is KGHSH and CDR2 is LQKENI. The V gene end was trimmed by 2 bases and the J gene end by 5 bases; junction bases not matched to a gene: 9. This CDR3 reads CASSPTGTGAADNEQFF. The DNA of the CDR3 is TGTGCCAGCTCACCAACCGGGACAGGGGCGGCCGACAATGAGCAGTTCTTC.

V and J are TRBV24-1 and TRBJ1-2, with D perhaps TRBD1 (6 bases). Germline V gene lookup returns CDR1 KGHDR and CDR2 SFDVKD. V lost 3 bases and J lost 4, with 11 bases in between. The length of the CDR3 is 14 residues. As DNA, the CDR3 is TGTGCCACCAGTGATGTCGGGACAACCTATGGCTACACCTTC. Its protein product is CATSDVGTTYGYTF.

The chain has TRBV18 and TRBJ2-2, with D possibly matching TRBD2 (6 bases). This CDR3 has 15 amino acids. V was pared by 4 bases and J by 1 base, with 10 bases between. Germline V gives CDR1 KGHSH, CDR2 LQKENI. For the CDR3, the DNA is TGTGCCAGCTCACTTACCGGGGGGAACACCGGGGAGCTGTTTTTT. Translating gives CASSLTGGNTGELFF.

The gene calls are TRBV7-3 and TRBJ2-1, with D possibly TRBD1 on 5 matching bases. The CDR3 covers 14 residues. Trimming cost V 0 bases and J 8 bases, with 11 bases left between them. Per the germline V gene, CDR1 is SGHTA and CDR2 is FQGTGA. For the CDR3, the DNA is TGTGCCAGCAGCTTAACTTTGCAGGGTCATGAGCAGTTCTTC. It yields the protein CASSLTLQGHEQFF.

The V gene is TRBV28, the J gene TRBJ2-7; 7 bases agree with TRBD1. Germline CDR1 is MDHEN and CDR2 is SYDVKM. Unmatched junction bases numbered 6, after V lost 4 bases and J lost 0 bases. The CDR3 is made up of 15 amino acids. The CDR3 reads CASSSPGGHSYEQYF. CDR3 sequence (DNA): TGTGCCAGCAGTTCCCCAGGGGGACACTCCTACGAGCAGTACTTC.

This chain connects TRBV2 to TRBJ2-3, with 7 nucleotides matching TRBD2. Germline trimming cut 3 bases from V and 1 base from J; bases unmatched to any gene: 7. CDR1 and CDR2 (germline): SNHLY, FYNNEI. There are 16 residues in the CDR3. The CDR3 loop reads CASSDFMGGGTDTQYF. The CDR3 region has the DNA TGTGCCAGCAGTGATTTTATGGGGGGGGGCACAGATACGCAGTATTTT.

This CDR3 reads CASSHRVGGVNTEAFF. The DNA for the CDR3 is TGTGCCAGTAGTCACAGGGTAGGGGGAGTGAACACTGAAGCTTTCTTT. The genes are TRBV19 and TRBJ1-1; tentative D call: TRBD1 (6 bases). This CDR3 is 16 amino acids long. The V and J ends lost 5 bases and 0 bases respectively, with 16 bases between them. CDR1 and CDR2 (germline): LNHDA, SQIVND (reference sequence). Complete variable domain (other parts from reference TRBV19 and TRBJ1-1): DGGITQSPKYLFRKEGQNVTLSCEQNLNHDAMYWYRQDPGQGLRLIYYSQIVNDFQKGDIAEGYSVSREKKESFPLTVTSAQKNPTAFYLCASSHRVGGVNTEAFFGQGTRLTVV.

The chain has TRBV3-1 (or the pseudogene TRBV3-2) and TRBJ1-4; no firm D call. This CDR3 region has 17 residues. In germline, CDR1 is LGHDT, CDR2 YNNKEL (reference sequence). V was pared by 2 bases and J by 4 bases, with 17 bases between. In DNA, the CDR3 is TGTGCCAGCAGCCAAATTTTCGGTGGGAGAAATAATGAAAAACTGTTTTTT. This sequence encodes CASSQIFGGRNNEKLFF.

The J gene is TRBJ1-4, the V gene TRBV4-2; D call uncertain. The germline V gene encodes CDR1 LGHNA and CDR2 YNFKEQ. V was shortened by 0 bases and J by 5 bases, with 10 bases between the two germline ends. The CDR3 sequence is 15 residues long. As DNA, the CDR3 is TGTGCCAGCAGCCAAGATGTGGCGGGAAATGAAAAACTGTTTTTT. Translated: CASSQDVAGNEKLFF.

In this sample, this clone turned up a few times. V is TRBV7-6 and J is TRBJ2-5; D may be TRBD1 (5 bases). In germline, CDR1 is SGHVS, CDR2 FNYEAQ. The V end lost 0 bases, the J end lost 4 bases, and 18 bases lay between the germline ends. CDR3 size: 17 residues. DNA of the CDR3: TGTGCCAGCAGCTTAGCTAGCCCAGGGAATAACGGAGAGACCCAGTACTTC. Encoded protein: CASSLASPGNNGETQYF.

The rearrangement joins TRBV28 to TRBJ2-3; 8 bases are shared with TRBD2. This CDR3 comprises 15 residues. The germline gives CDR1 MDHEN, CDR2 SYDVKM. V dropped 5 bases and J dropped 6; count of bases not matched to a gene: 10. CDR3 residues: CASSPRGSGTDTQYF. The CDR3 DNA reads TGTGCCAGCAGTCCCCGCGGTAGCGGGACTGATACGCAGTATTTT.

This chain uses TRBV5-1 with TRBJ2-3, with 8 nucleotides matching TRBD2. In germline, CDR1 is SGHRS, CDR2 YFSETQ. V was pared by 3 bases and J by 6 bases, with 12 bases of the junction left unmatched. The CDR3 extends over 16 amino acids. The CDR3 DNA follows: TGCGCCAGCAGCTCCGACGGGAGGGCCTTCGTTGATACGCAGTATTTT. Residues: CASSSDGRAFVDTQYF. The whole variable domain, remainder taken from reference TRBV5-1 and TRBJ2-3, is KAGVTQTPRYLIKTRGQQVTLSCSPISGHRSVSWYQQTPGQGLQFLFEYFSETQRNKGNFPGRFSGRQFSNSRSEMNVSTLELGDSALYLCASSSDGRAFVDTQYFGPGTRLTVL.

The chain carries TRBV11-2 and TRBJ2-1, with 7 bases lining up with TRBD1. The germline V gene encodes CDR1 SGHAT and CDR2 FQNNGV. V gave up 3 bases and J gave up 9 bases; unmatched junction bases: 8. The CDR3 is 14 residues long. CDR3 protein: CASSLAGTDTEQFF. CDR3 sequence (DNA): TGTGCCAGCAGCTTGGCCGGGACAGATACTGAGCAGTTCTTC.

CDR3 sequence (DNA): TGTGCCTGGAGTAGGGGGGGGAACTCCTACGAGCAGTACTTC. Translation: CAWSRGGNSYEQYF. This chain uses TRBV30 with TRBJ2-7; maybe TRBD2 (7 bases). The CDR3 has 14 residues. CDR1 and CDR2 from the germline V gene are GTSNPN and SVGIG (reference sequence). V lost 2 bases to trimming and J lost 0 bases, with 11 bases between them.

The chain links TRBV5-1 to TRBJ1-2; 7 nucleotides align to TRBD1. Germline lookup yields CDR1 SGHRS and CDR2 YFSETQ. The V segment lost 4 bases and the J segment 10 bases; nucleotides outside the gene matches: 16. The CDR3 is 15 amino acids. In DNA form, the CDR3 reads TGCGCCAGCAGCCTGCCCACCGGGACAGATGAACACTACACCTTC. Its translation is CASSLPTGTDEHYTF.

The genes are TRBV28 and TRBJ2-2; 12 bases are a match to TRBD2. Germline V gene lookup returns CDR1 MDHEN and CDR2 SYDVKM. V was clipped by 8 bases and J by 4 bases; unmatched bases: 8. The CDR3 runs to 16 residues. The CDR3 protein is CASDPLAGGSTGELFF. CDR3 DNA: TGTGCCAGCGACCCACTAGCGGGAGGTAGCACCGGGGAGCTGTTTTTT.

V usage is TRBV19 and J usage is TRBJ2-1; D is possibly TRBD2 (5 bases). Germline CDR1 LNHDA, CDR2 SQIVND (reference sequence). This CDR3 spans 14 amino acids. V lost 2 bases and J 8 bases, leaving 13 bases between the germline ends. Here the CDR3 reads CASSITGIPHEQFF. The CDR3 DNA sequence: TGTGCCAGTAGTATAACGGGAATCCCCCATGAGCAGTTCTTC. The full variable domain, in which reference TRBV19 and TRBJ2-1 provide the parts outside the CDR3, is DGGITQSPKYLFRKEGQNVTLSCEQNLNHDAMYWYRQDPGQGLRLIYYSQIVNDFQKGDIAEGYSVSREKKESFPLTVTSAQKNPTAFYLCASSITGIPHEQFFGPGTRLTVL.

The genes are TRBV19 and TRBJ2-3; TRBD2 is a possible D gene (6 bases). The CDR3 runs 13 residues. The germline CDR1 and CDR2 sequences are LNHDA and SQIVND (reference sequence). CDR3 protein: CGAGTGQADTQYF. The CDR3 DNA sequence: TGTGGGGCAGGGACTGGACAAGCCGATACGCAGTATTTT. The full variable domain, with the rest looked up from reference TRBV19 and TRBJ2-3, is DGGITQSPKYLFRKEGQNVTLSCEQNLNHDAMYWYRQDPGQGLRLIYYSQIVNDFQKGDIAEGYSVSREKKESFPLTVTSAQKNPTAFYLCGAGTGQADTQYFGPGTRLTVL.

The V call is TRBV18, the J call TRBJ1-3; perhaps TRBD1 as D (6 bases). The CDR3 loop spans 19 amino acids. V dropped 4 bases and J dropped 0 bases, with 22 bases sitting between them. Germline CDR1 is KGHSH and CDR2 is LQKENI. The DNA for the CDR3 is TGTGCCAGCTCACGCTCCGGGACACACGCTACCATCTCTGGAAACACCATATATTTT. This sequence encodes CASSRSGTHATISGNTIYF.

On this clone: The sample carries other DNA sequences with the same CDR3. This chain links TRBV6-4 with TRBJ2-2; no definite D call. CDR3 length equals 13 residues. The germline V and J ends were trimmed by 6 bases and 2 bases, with 7 bases remaining between them. Germline V lookup: CDR1 MRHNA, CDR2 SNTAGT. DNA for the CDR3: TGTGCCAGCAGCCGACAAAACACCGGGGAGCTGTTTTTT. It translates to CASSRQNTGELFF.

The chain couples TRBV11-1 to TRBJ2-3; 8 bases match TRBD1. Germline values: CDR1 SGHAT, CDR2 FQDESV (reference sequence). V lost 5 bases to trimming and J lost 4 bases; unmatched junction nucleotides: 11. This CDR3 has 16 residues. CDR3 bases: TGTGCCAGCAGCGCAGTTAACGACAGGGGCGCAGATACGCAGTATTTT. It specifies CASSAVNDRGADTQYF.

The chain uses TRBV21-1 and TRBJ2-1; TRBD1, the D gene given by the table, was not confirmed from the DNA. TRBV21-1 is given as a pseudogene. The CDR3 contains 14 residues. This CDR3 is CASRKQGAYNEQFF. For the CDR3, the DNA is TGTGCCAGCAGGAAACAGGGGGCCTACAATGAGCAGTTCTTC.

CDR3 residues: CASSLGTSGRGFSYNEQFF. In DNA, the CDR3 is TGTGCCAGCAGTCTTGGGACTAGCGGGAGGGGTTTCTCCTACAATGAGCAGTTCTTC. This chain joins TRBV7-3 and TRBJ2-1; TRBD2 matches at 16 bases. CDR3 length: 19 residues. V was pared by 6 bases and J by 0 bases, with 8 bases of the junction left unmatched. Germline values: CDR1 SGHTA, CDR2 FQGTGA. Complete variable domain (other parts from reference TRBV7-3 and TRBJ2-1): GAGVSQTPSNKVTEKGKYVELRCDPISGHTALYWYRQSLGQGPEFLIYFQGTGAADDSGLPNDRFFAVRPEGSVSTLKIQRTERGDSAVYLCASSLGTSGRGFSYNEQFFGPGTRLTVL.